One and the same sample provided the 29 T cell receptor beta chains below, sequenced in a study of T cells in Graves' hyperthyroidism and ophthalmopathy. Template material for amplifying TCR beta CDR3 regions consisted of RNA transcripts. The study used the HTBI primer set for a first-round RT-PCR of the TCR CDR3. TCRdb re-called the multiplex PCR reads with MiXCR, one entry per CDR3 protein. Altogether around 620,000 distinct CDR3 sequences are present, more than 13% being singletons, with the ten largest covering 7% to 9%. The sequencing sample was made of blood. These receptors came from a young woman with Graves' ophthalmopathy.

The chain links TRBV13 to TRBJ2-1, with D unresolved. V was clipped by 5 bases and J by 10 bases, with 21 bases between them. Per the germline V gene, CDR1 is PRHDT and CDR2 is FYEKMQ (reference sequence). The CDR3 runs 15 residues. The CDR3 loop is CASSMGSGFTDEQFF. The CDR3 region has the DNA TGTGCCAGCAGCATGGGTAGTGGGTTTACAGACGAGCAGTTCTTC.

This clonotype appeared many times. The chain carries TRBV2 and TRBJ2-7, with D uncertain. The germline V gene encodes CDR1 SNHLY and CDR2 FYNNEI. The CDR3 has 11 residues. The ends were cut back, 6 bases at V and 7 bases at J, with 10 bases in the middle. In nucleotides, the CDR3 is TGTGCCAGCAGGGGTCTCGGGGAGCAGTACTTC. It encodes CASRGLGEQYF.

This clonotype was seen ten or more times. This rearrangement joins TRBV20-1 to TRBJ1-2, with TRBD1 as a possible D gene (6 bases). V was trimmed by 3 bases and J by 4 bases, leaving 18 bases between them. Looked up from germline, CDR1 is DFQATT and CDR2 is SNEGSKA (reference sequence). The CDR3 consists of 15 residues. The CDR3 spells CSARGEGGYGYGYTF. In DNA, the CDR3 is TGCAGTGCTAGGGGGGAGGGGGGATACGGCTATGGCTACACCTTC.

The sample holds one count of this clonotype. The rearrangement joins TRBV3-1 to TRBJ1-1, with D uncertain. Germline-derived CDR1 and CDR2 are LGHDT and YNNKEL (reference sequence). Trimming removed 4 bases from V and 4 bases from J, with 13 bases in between. This CDR3 comprises 14 residues. The CDR3 here is CASSPPTKATEAFF. Written as DNA, the CDR3 is TGTGCCAGCAGCCCTCCTACGAAGGCCACTGAAGCTTTCTTT.

The chain joins TRBV5-8 to TRBJ2-7, with 16 bases aligning to TRBD2. Per the germline V gene, CDR1 is SGHTS and CDR2 is YDEGEE. The trim removed 4 bases at V and 1 base at J, leaving 14 bases unmatched. The length of the CDR3 is 20 residues. CDR3 residues: CASSARGPGLAGGPSYEQYF. The CDR3 DNA reads as TGTGCCAGCAGCGCCAGGGGCCCGGGACTAGCGGGAGGGCCTTCCTACGAGCAGTACTTC.

The rearrangement uses TRBV5-1 and TRBJ2-1; D not resolved. V shed 9 bases and J shed 0 bases, with 25 bases lying between them. The CDR3 spans 18 residues. From germline, CDR1 is SGHRS and CDR2 YFSETQ. The CDR3 bases are TGCGCCACTTCGCCTCGGGCCGTGGGCCTCAGCTCCTACAATGAGCAGTTCTTC. Translated, it gives CATSPRAVGLSSYNEQFF. Looking up the rest from reference TRBV5-1 and TRBJ2-1 gives the full variable domain: KAGVTQTPRYLIKTRGQQVTLSCSPISGHRSVSWYQQTPGQGLQFLFEYFSETQRNKGNFPGRFSGRQFSNSRSEMNVSTLELGDSALYLCATSPRAVGLSSYNEQFFGPGTRLTVL.

This clonotype was seen at least ten times. The chain links TRBV27 to TRBJ2-7; tentative D call: TRBD2 (6 bases). Between the trimmed V and J ends, which lost 7 bases and 2 bases, there was a span of 18 bases. Germline assignment: CDR1 MNHEY and CDR2 SMNVEV (reference sequence). This CDR3 contains 15 residues. CDR3 DNA: TGTGCCAGCAAATTCTTCCCGGGACTGACCTACGAGCAGTACTTC. It encodes CASKFFPGLTYEQYF.

This clonotype appeared many times. The chain joins TRBV20-1 to TRBJ2-1; tentative D call: TRBD1 (6 bases). The CDR3 spans 16 residues. From germline, CDR1 is DFQATT and CDR2 SNEGSKA (reference sequence). Trimming took off 0 bases at V and 4 bases at J, with 16 bases between the two ends. The chain's CDR3 is CSARDSGRGSYNEQFF. DNA of the CDR3: TGCAGTGCTAGAGATTCGGGCAGGGGATCGTACAATGAGCAGTTCTTC.

The CDR3 region is CASSPPGPRSSGNTIYF. The CDR3 DNA reads as TGTGCCAGTAGCCCACCGGGACCGCGTTCCTCTGGAAACACCATATATTTT. J is TRBJ1-3 and V is TRBV19; D is perhaps TRBD1 (5 bases). This CDR3 contains 17 residues. Germline values: CDR1 LNHDA, CDR2 SQIVND (reference sequence). Between the trimmed V and J ends, which lost 6 bases and 0 bases, there was a span of 18 bases.

In nucleotides, the CDR3 is TGTGCCAGCAGTGTAGGGGTGACCCTCTACTACAATGAGCAGTTCTTC. Translated: CASSVGVTLYYNEQFF. The V call is TRBV6-1, the J call TRBJ2-1, with D possibly being TRBD1 (5 bases). CDR1 is MNHNS, CDR2 SASEGT, per germline. Trimming removed 4 bases at V and 3 bases at J, with 16 bases between. The CDR3 covers 16 residues.

This clonotype was detected many times. This rearrangement joins TRBV28 to TRBJ1-5; D remains ambiguous. V was pared by 2 bases and J by 0 bases, with 11 bases between. In germline, CDR1 is MDHEN, CDR2 SYDVKM. This CDR3 is 16 amino acids long. CDR3 region: CASSLRGMGSNQPQHF. CDR3 nucleotides: TGTGCCAGCAGTTTACGGGGAATGGGTAGCAATCAGCCCCAGCATTTT.

In this sample, this clonotype turned up many times. This chain connects TRBV2 to TRBJ2-3; perhaps TRBD2 as D (6 bases). Germline assignment: CDR1 SNHLY and CDR2 FYNNEI. V lost 6 bases and J 1 base, leaving 17 bases between the germline ends. The CDR3 has 16 amino acids. The CDR3 DNA reads TGTGCCAGCAGACACCGGGGCGGGGAACGCACAGATACGCAGTATTTT. Encoded protein: CASRHRGGERTDTQYF.

This clonotype has at least ten counts. The chain links TRBV2 to TRBJ1-5, with D perhaps matching TRBD1 (5 bases). Trimming removed 4 bases from V and 5 bases from J, with 12 bases in between. CDR1 SNHLY and CDR2 FYNNEI come from the germline V gene. This CDR3 has 14 amino acids. CDR3 coding DNA: TGTGCCAGCAGTGGGGACGCCGGTTATCAGCCCCAGCATTTT. It codes for CASSGDAGYQPQHF.

This clonotype has just a few counts. J is TRBJ2-3 and V is TRBV10-2; TRBD2 matches 8 bases. The CDR3 runs to 15 residues. Losses at the gene ends were 7 bases for V and 0 bases for J; bases not matched to a gene: 6. Germline CDR1 WSHSY, CDR2 SAAADI. CDR3 sequence (DNA): TGCGCCAGCAAAGGACTAGCAGCTAGCACAGATACGCAGTATTTT. Amino acid sequence: CASKGLAASTDTQYF.

The chain couples TRBV7-9 to TRBJ2-7, with 10 nucleotides matching TRBD1. The germline CDR1 and CDR2 sequences are SEHNR and FQNEAQ (reference sequence). The CDR3 is 16 residues long. V gave up 2 bases and J gave up 1 base; unmatched junction bases: 5. The CDR3 DNA sequence: TGTGCCAGCAGCTTATCGGGACAGGGGCGGTCCTACGAGCAGTACTTC. Amino acids: CASSLSGQGRSYEQYF.

The genes are TRBV6-1 and TRBJ2-1; 8 nucleotides match TRBD2. Germline V CDR1 and CDR2: MNHNS, SASEGT. The CDR3 totals 15 residues. The V and J ends lost 4 bases and 10 bases, in that order; junction bases with no gene match: 12. In DNA, the CDR3 is TGTGCCAGCAGTGTTGATGCCGGGAGGGAGCGGGAGCAGTTCTTC. This sequence encodes CASSVDAGREREQFF.

This clonotype appeared a few times. The V call is TRBV10-3, the J call TRBJ1-2; tentative D call: TRBD1 (6 bases). This CDR3 is built from 13 residues. Germline loops: CDR1 ENHRY, CDR2 SYGVKD. V lost 8 bases to trimming and J lost 6 bases, with 16 bases between them. The CDR3 is CAIAGGRENGYTF. In DNA form, the CDR3 reads TGTGCCATCGCCGGGGGGCGTGAGAATGGCTACACCTTC.

This clonotype came up many times. The V gene is TRBV7-2, the J gene TRBJ2-7, with a weak D call TRBD1 (6 bases). The V gene's germline CDR1 is SGHTA and CDR2 FQGNSA. V lost 5 bases, J lost 0 bases, and 11 bases lay in between. The CDR3 contains 14 residues. CDR3 DNA sequence: TGTGCCAGCAGCAGGGGGAGCAGCTCCTACGAGCAGTACTTC. Encoded protein: CASSRGSSSYEQYF.

The rearrangement links TRBV29-1 to TRBJ1-4; D uncertain. Trimming cost V 6 bases and J 8 bases, with 10 bases left between them. Germline loops: CDR1 SQVTM, CDR2 ANQGSEA. The CDR3 extends over 11 amino acids. The CDR3: CSVDINEKLFF. The CDR3 coding sequence is TGCAGCGTAGACATTAACGAAAAACTGTTTTTT.

This clonotype occurred many times. The rearrangement links TRBV7-2 to TRBJ2-7; 8 nucleotides align to TRBD2. CDR1 is SGHTA, CDR2 FQGNSA, per germline. The V gene end was trimmed by 1 base and the J gene end by 6 bases; junction bases not matched to a gene: 8. The CDR3 loop spans 15 amino acids. CDR3 in DNA: TGTGCCAGCAGCTTAGGTGGTAGCGGGAACCGCGAGCAGTACTTC. It is translated as CASSLGGSGNREQYF.

The chain employs TRBV5-6 and TRBJ2-7; 7 bases agree with TRBD2. The germline V gene has CDR1 SGHDT and CDR2 YYEEEE. The CDR3 has 15 residues. V was pared by 0 bases and J by 6 bases, with 9 bases of the junction left unmatched. CDR3 amino acids: CASSLVGLGLAEQYF. The CDR3 region has the DNA TGTGCCAGCAGCTTGGTAGGACTAGGTTTAGCCGAGCAGTACTTC.

This clonotype was counted many times. V gene TRBV12-3 or TRBV12-4 combines with J gene TRBJ1-3; D gene uncertain. The CDR3 has 12 amino acids. Trimming pared 6 bases from V and 2 bases from J, leaving 5 bases between. As DNA, the CDR3 is TGTGCCAGCAGCCCAGCTGGAAACACCATATATTTT. Protein: CASSPAGNTIYF.

At least ten counts were recorded for this clonotype. V and J are TRBV6-2 or TRBV6-3 and TRBJ1-5, with 7 positions matching TRBD1. Germline V gene lookup returns CDR1 MNHEY and CDR2 SVGEGT. This CDR3 is built from 13 residues. Trimming cost V 8 bases and J 3 bases; bases outside gene matches: 4. The chain's CDR3 is CASQDRSNQPQHF. CDR3 nucleotide sequence: TGTGCCAGCCAGGACAGGTCCAATCAGCCCCAGCATTTT.

This clonotype came up many times. The rearrangement uses TRBV28 and TRBJ2-7, with TRBD2 matching 8 bases. Trimming cost V 5 bases and J 2 bases; bases outside gene matches: 14. Germline V gene lookup returns CDR1 MDHEN and CDR2 SYDVKM. The CDR3 totals 17 residues. The DNA of the CDR3 is TGTGCCAGCAGTCCACTCTCTAGCGGGCCTTCTCCCTACGAGCAGTACTTC. This translates into CASSPLSSGPSPYEQYF.

On this clonotype: This CDR3 is missing its conserved last phenylalanine or tryptophan, likely due to a read error. The rearrangement uses TRBV5-1 and TRBJ2-1, with D unresolved. The germline gives CDR1 SGHRS, CDR2 YFSETQ. This CDR3 has 15 residues. Trimming took 2 bases from V and 1 from J, leaving 10 bases between them. The CDR3 nucleotides are TGCGCCAGCAGCTTTCTGGCTAAATCCTACAATGAGCAGTTCCTC. Its translation: CASSFLAKSYNEQFL.

This rearrangement joins TRBV28 to TRBJ2-2; 8 bases agree with TRBD2. Germline assignment: CDR1 MDHEN and CDR2 SYDVKM. The CDR3 runs to 16 residues. V trimming: 3 bases; J trimming: 4 bases; junction bases outside the gene matches: 7. Here the CDR3 reads CASSFLREEGTGELFF. CDR3 coding DNA: TGTGCCAGCAGTTTCTTGCGGGAGGAGGGCACCGGGGAGCTGTTTTTT. Based on the CDR3 plus reference TRBV28 and TRBJ2-2, the full variable domain is DVKVTQSSRYLVKRTGEKVFLECVQDMDHENMFWYRQDPGLGLRLIYFSYDVKMKEKGDIPEGYSVSREKKERFSLILESASTNQTSMYLCASSFLREEGTGELFFGEGSRLTVL.

Worth noting for this clonotype: A read error may explain this, as a much larger clone is one base away. This chain joins TRBV11-3 and TRBJ2-7, with 9 bases fitting TRBD2. Germline CDR1 and CDR2: SGHNT and YENEEA. This CDR3 is built from 14 residues. V lost 5 bases to trimming and J lost 5 bases; unmatched junction nucleotides: 7. CDR3 protein: CASSLAGSFHEQYF. DNA of the CDR3: TGTGCCAGCAGCCTAGCGGGGTCCTTCCACGAGCAGTACTTC. Full variable domain (missing parts from reference TRBV11-3 and TRBJ2-7): EAGVVQSPRYKIIEKKQPVAFWCNPISGHNTLYWYLQNLGQGPELLIRYENEEAVDDSQLPKDRFSAERLKGVDSTLKIQPAELGDSAVYLCASSLAGSFHEQYFGPGTRLTVT.

The chain is built from TRBV20-1 and TRBJ2-2; no clear D. This CDR3 has 14 amino acids. In germline, CDR1 is DFQATT, CDR2 SNEGSKA (reference sequence). V shed 0 bases and J shed 6 bases, with 11 bases lying between them. The CDR3 DNA is TGCAGTGCTAGAGAGCACGGATTATCCGGGGAGCTGTTTTTT. Protein sequence: CSAREHGLSGELFF.

This clonotype has ten or more counts. This chain links TRBV9 with TRBJ2-3; TRBD1 agrees at 7 bases. Per germline, CDR1 SGDLS and CDR2 YYNGEE. J was trimmed by 4 bases and V by 4 bases; bases with no gene match: 6. The CDR3 has 14 amino acids. Here the CDR3 DNA reads TGTGCCAGCAGCAGAGGACAGGATCCAGATACGCAGTATTTT. It encodes CASSRGQDPDTQYF.